This T cell receptor (beta chain) was retrieved from a study of human T cells and chemical hapten exposure. Study-level information: Skin on the upper inner arm, roughly 2 cm by roughly 2 cm in size, was sensitized with 2% DPC. General study findings and limits: Expanded TCRs clustered into significantly more large CDR3 similarity groups than controls, the analysis revealed.

Time point meaning: pre-sensitization, week 0. Stated treatment: therapeutic diphenylcyclopropenone sensitization with weekly scalp DPC. Only a few counts were recorded for this clonotype. Its cognate antigen is unknown. The library attached unique molecular identifiers to individual cDNA molecules. In TCRdb, the RACE reads were re-called with MiXCR into one record per CDR3 protein. The table records 300,000 to 450,000 distinct CDR3 sequences, 4.5% to 6% of them present only once. Here the sequenced sample was whole blood, taken in connection with sensitization to the hapten diphenylcyclopropenone (DPC). The receptor was isolated from a woman aged 45-65 years with alopecia areata. Some clones in this sample may be carry-over from other donors' samples.

CDR3 in DNA: TGTGCCAGCAGCGGGACACTCAATAATTCACCCCTCCACTTT. Translation gives CASSGTLNNSPLHF. V is TRBV3-1 and J is TRBJ1-6; TRBD1 is a possible D gene (6 bases). CDR1 is LGHDT and CDR2 is YNNKEL in the germline V gene (reference sequence). CDR3 length: 14 residues. V lost 5 bases, J lost 5 bases, and 10 bases lay in between.